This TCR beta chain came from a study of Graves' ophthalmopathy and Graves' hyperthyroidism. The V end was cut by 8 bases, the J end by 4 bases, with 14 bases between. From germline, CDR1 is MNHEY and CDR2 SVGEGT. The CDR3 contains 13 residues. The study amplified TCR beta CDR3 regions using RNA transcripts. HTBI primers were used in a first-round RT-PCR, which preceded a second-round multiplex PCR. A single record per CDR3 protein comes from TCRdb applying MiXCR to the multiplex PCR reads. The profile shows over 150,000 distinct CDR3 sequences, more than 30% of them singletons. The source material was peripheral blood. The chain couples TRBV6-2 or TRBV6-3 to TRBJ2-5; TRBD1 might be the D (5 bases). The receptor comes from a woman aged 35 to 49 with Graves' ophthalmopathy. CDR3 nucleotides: TGTGCCAGCGCGCAGGGTCGTCCAGAGACCCAGTACTTC. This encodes CASAQGRPETQYF.